Below, 26 T cell receptor beta chains from the same sample are listed, as sequenced in a study of identifying expanded T cells in peripheral blood. Method: immunoSEQ multiplex PCR; TCRdb's copy keeps in-frame clones and lacks some. The sample lists about 74,000 clones, 84% occurring once. Sequenced material: blood. Receptors were obtained from a person aged 18 to 75 in good health.

V usage is TRBV7-4 and J usage is TRBJ1-1; no clear D. Germline V lookup: CDR1 SGHVT, CDR2 SQSDAQ. V was cut by 7 bases and J by 4 bases, with 7 bases left in between. This CDR3 comprises 11 residues. CDR3 DNA sequence: TGTGCCAGCACAGGTAGCACTGAAGCTTTCTTT. Translated: CASTGSTEAFF. Looking up the rest from reference TRBV7-4 and TRBJ1-1 gives the full variable domain: GAGVSQSPRYKVAKRGRDVALRCDSISGHVTLYWYRQTLGQGSEVLTYSQSDAQRDKSGRPSGRFSAERPERSVSTLKIQRTEQGDSAVYLCASTGSTEAFFGQGTRLTVV.

V is TRBV6-1 and J is TRBJ2-3; TRBD1 aligns across 10 bases. Looked up from germline, CDR1 is MNHNS and CDR2 is SASEGT. V lost 5 bases, J lost 0 bases, and 2 bases stayed unmatched. The CDR3 covers 15 residues. Here the CDR3 DNA reads TGTGCCAGCAGTAGGACAGGGGGGAGCACAGATACGCAGTATTTT. Amino acid sequence: CASSRTGGSTDTQYF.

V gene TRBV11-2 combines with J gene TRBJ2-5, with unresolved D. The CDR3 is 13 residues long. Looked up from germline, CDR1 is SGHAT and CDR2 is FQNNGV. V lost 1 base to trimming and J lost 3 bases, with 6 bases between them. DNA of the CDR3: TGTGCCAGCAGCTTAGGTGGAGAAGAGACCCAGTACTTC. This encodes CASSLGGEETQYF. The whole variable domain, remainder taken from reference TRBV11-2 and TRBJ2-5, is EAGVAQSPRYKIIEKRQSVAFWCNPISGHATLYWYQQILGQGPKLLIQFQNNGVVDDSQLPKDRFSAERLKGVDSTLKIQPAKLEDSAVYLCASSLGGEETQYFGPGTRLLVL.

As regards this clone: The junction departs from the called germline gene at one end, perhaps through a read error. The chain couples TRBV7-7 to TRBJ2-3; 9 bases agree with TRBD1. Germline V gene data show CDR1 as SSHAT and CDR2 as FNYEAQ (reference sequence). This CDR3 has 15 amino acids. Here the CDR3 DNA reads TGTGCTAGCAGCCGAGGGACAGGGAGCACAGATACGCAGTATTTT. Its translation: CASSRGTGSTDTQYF. The full variable domain, rest sourced from reference TRBV7-7 and TRBJ2-3, is GAGVSQSPRYKVTKRGQDVTLRCDPISSHATLYWYQQALGQGPEFLTYFNYEAQPDKSGLPSDRFSAERPEGSISTLTIQRTEQRDSAMYRCASSRGTGSTDTQYFGPGTRLTVL.

The J gene is TRBJ2-1, the V gene TRBV19; D remains ambiguous. Trimming pared 1 base from V and 8 bases from J, leaving 3 bases between. The CDR3 extends over 11 amino acids. Germline-derived CDR1 and CDR2 are LNHDA and SQIVND (reference sequence). CDR3 DNA sequence: TGTGCCAGTAGTATAGTGGATGAGCAGTTCTTC. Amino acid sequence: CASSIVDEQFF.

The chain carries TRBV29-1 and TRBJ2-2, with a weak D call TRBD2 (7 bases). V shed 5 bases and J shed 7 bases, with 26 bases lying between them. Germline CDR1 and CDR2: SQVTM and ANQGSEA. There are 17 residues in the CDR3. CDR3 nucleotide sequence: TGCAGCGTTCGAACCCTGCAGCGTTCGGGGGGCAGCGGGGAGCTGTTTTTT. Residues: CSVRTLQRSGGSGELFF.

The rearrangement uses TRBV29-1 and TRBJ2-1; TRBD1 or TRBD2 may be the D gene (5 bases each). Germline lookup yields CDR1 SQVTM and CDR2 ANQGSEA. This CDR3 has 13 amino acids. The V end was cut by 4 bases, the J end by 5 bases, with 12 bases between. CDR3 sequence: CSVVGPEHNEQFF. DNA of the CDR3: TGCAGCGTTGTGGGACCCGAACACAATGAGCAGTTCTTC.

This chain uses TRBV7-9 with TRBJ2-6; D possibly corresponds to TRBD2 (5 bases). The V end was cut by 1 base, the J end by 2 bases, with 6 bases between. The CDR3 is 15 amino acids. Germline CDR1 reads SEHNR; CDR2 reads FQNEAQ (reference sequence). The CDR3 is CASSLGGTGANVLTF. The CDR3 bases are TGTGCCAGCAGCTTAGGAGGGACTGGGGCCAACGTCCTGACTTTC.

The V and J genes are TRBV10-3 and TRBJ1-3; perhaps TRBD1 as D (5 bases). V was pared by 3 bases and J by 0 bases, with 9 bases between. This CDR3 comprises 15 residues. Germline V gives CDR1 ENHRY, CDR2 SYGVKD. The CDR3 region has the DNA TGTGCCATCAGTGACAGGGCGAGCTCTGGAAACACCATATATTTT. It translates to CAISDRASSGNTIYF.

The rearrangement links TRBV15 to TRBJ2-1, with 12 bases lining up with TRBD2. Germline V gene lookup returns CDR1 LNHNV and CDR2 YYDKDF (reference sequence). The CDR3 length is 20 residues. V lost 3 bases, J lost 4 bases, and 16 bases stayed unmatched. CDR3: CATSSTPTSGRDNFYNEQFF. CDR3 nucleotides: TGTGCCACCAGCAGCACCCCGACTAGCGGGAGAGACAATTTTTACAATGAGCAGTTCTTC.

This clone was found a few times. The rearrangement links TRBV7-9 to TRBJ1-1; tentatively, D is TRBD1 (6 bases). This CDR3 comprises 13 residues. V was trimmed by 8 bases and J by 4 bases, leaving 14 bases between them. Germline V CDR1 and CDR2: SEHNR, FQNEAQ (reference sequence). This CDR3 is CASSPEQGTEAFF. For the CDR3, the DNA is TGTGCCAGCTCCCCCGAACAGGGCACTGAAGCTTTCTTT.

The chain employs TRBV11-2 and TRBJ2-3; no definite D call. Germline CDR1 and CDR2: SGHAT and FQNNGV. The CDR3 is made up of 14 amino acids. Trimming shortened V by 5 bases and J by 0 bases, and 9 bases separated the two germline ends. The CDR3: CASSPGVSTDTQYF. The CDR3 nucleotides are TGTGCCAGCAGCCCAGGAGTAAGCACAGATACGCAGTATTTT.

The V call is TRBV11-1, the J call TRBJ1-1; D ambiguous. Germline CDR1 and CDR2: SGHAT and FQDESV (reference sequence). The CDR3 runs to 13 residues. V gave up 1 base and J gave up 1 base, with 4 bases separating them. In DNA, the CDR3 is TGTGCCAGCAGCTTAGGAGAGAACACTGAAGCTTTCTTT. Residues: CASSLGENTEAFF. The variable domain in full, with the rest retrieved from reference TRBV11-1 and TRBJ1-1, is EAEVAQSPRYKITEKSQAVAFWCDPISGHATLYWYRQILGQGPELLVQFQDESVVDDSQLPKDRFSAERLKGVDSTLKIQPAELGDSAMYLCASSLGENTEAFFGQGTRLTVV.

This sequence joins TRBV6-6 and TRBJ2-7; 10 nucleotides line up with TRBD2. CDR1 and CDR2 (germline): MNHNY, SVGAGI (reference sequence). The CDR3 consists of 14 residues. V shed 2 bases, J shed 2 bases, and the junction held 0 bases outside the gene matches. CDR3 in amino acids: CASSYLAGAYEQYF. The CDR3 DNA reads TGTGCCAGCAGTTACCTAGCGGGAGCCTACGAGCAGTACTTC.

This chain uses TRBV30 with TRBJ2-5; D might be TRBD1 or TRBD2, each matching 5 bases. The CDR3 is 16 amino acids. Looked up from germline, CDR1 is GTSNPN and CDR2 is SVGIG (reference sequence). Trimming pared 0 bases from V and 1 base from J, leaving 15 bases between. CDR3 nucleotides: TGTGCCTGGAGTGTACGGAGGAGCAGGGTCCAAGAGACCCAGTACTTC. Its translation is CAWSVRRSRVQETQYF. The variable domain in full, with the rest retrieved from reference TRBV30 and TRBJ2-5, is SQTIHQWPATLVQPVGSPLSLECTVEGTSNPNLYWYRQAAGRGLQLLFYSVGIGQISSEVPQNLSASRPQDRQFILSSKKLLLSDSGFYLCAWSVRRSRVQETQYFGPGTRLLVL.

The chain employs TRBV28 and TRBJ1-5; 7 positions match TRBD1. This CDR3 contains 16 residues. V lost 4 bases, J lost 8 bases, and 14 bases stayed unmatched. Germline V lookup: CDR1 MDHEN, CDR2 SYDVKM. CDR3 protein: CASSSNRGTRGEPQHF. Here the CDR3 DNA reads TGTGCCAGCAGTTCCAACAGGGGTACTAGGGGTGAGCCCCAGCATTTT. Full variable domain (missing parts from reference TRBV28 and TRBJ1-5): DVKVTQSSRYLVKRTGEKVFLECVQDMDHENMFWYRQDPGLGLRLIYFSYDVKMKEKGDIPEGYSVSREKKERFSLILESASTNQTSMYLCASSSNRGTRGEPQHFGDGTRLSIL.

This chain joins TRBV27 and TRBJ1-1; D unresolved. This CDR3 spans 16 amino acids. CDR1 is MNHEY and CDR2 is SMNVEV in the germline V gene (reference sequence). V was shortened by 3 bases and J by 1 base, with 15 bases between the two germline ends. The CDR3 DNA is TGTGCCAGCAGTTTGATATCCAGTACCCAGAACACTGAAGCTTTCTTT. It yields the protein CASSLISSTQNTEAFF.

This rearrangement joins TRBV7-2 to TRBJ2-1; 10 bases are shared with TRBD2. There are 15 residues in the CDR3. V lost 5 bases and J lost 5; bases outside the gene matches: 6. Germline V gene data show CDR1 as SGHTA and CDR2 as FQGNSA. The CDR3 reads CASSPLAGVHNEQFF. As DNA, the CDR3 is TGTGCCAGCAGCCCTCTAGCGGGAGTGCACAATGAGCAGTTCTTC.

This clone was detected once. The chain joins TRBV5-5 to TRBJ2-5, with 14 positions matching TRBD2. The J segment lost 1 base and the V segment lost 6 bases, leaving 5 bases of the junction unmatched. Germline V gene sequence: CDR1 SGHKS, CDR2 YYEKEE (reference sequence). The CDR3 is 16 residues long. The CDR3 DNA reads TGTGCCAGCACCCAGACTAGCGGGAGGGCCCAAGAGACCCAGTACTTC. It encodes CASTQTSGRAQETQYF.

The V gene is TRBV2, the J gene TRBJ2-5; 9 nucleotides line up with TRBD2. The CDR3 covers 14 residues. V lost 1 base and J lost 5; bases outside the gene matches: 2. Germline loops: CDR1 SNHLY, CDR2 FYNNEI. Written as DNA, the CDR3 is TGTGCCAGCAGTGAAGGGACTAGCGTGGAGACCCAGTACTTC. Translation gives CASSEGTSVETQYF.

The chain carries TRBV18 and TRBJ1-3; D is unresolved. This CDR3 is 16 amino acids long. The V gene lost 3 bases and the J gene lost 4 bases, with 16 bases spanning the gap. CDR1 and CDR2 (germline): KGHSH, LQKENI. The CDR3: CASSPPGANSGNTIYF. As DNA, the CDR3 is TGTGCCAGCTCACCGCCGGGAGCGAACTCGGGAAACACCATATATTTT. Combining the CDR3 with reference TRBV18 and TRBJ1-3 gives the whole variable domain NAGVMQNPRHLVRRRGQEARLRCSPMKGHSHVYWYRQLPEEGLKFMVYLQKENIIDESGMPKERFSAEFPKEGPSILRIQQVVRGDSAAYFCASSPPGANSGNTIYFGEGSWLTVV.

This clone was counted only a few times. The chain carries TRBV4-1 and TRBJ2-5; possible D gene TRBD1, 6 bases. From germline, CDR1 is MGHRA and CDR2 YSYEKL. The length of the CDR3 is 13 residues. V was clipped by 4 bases and J by 9 bases, with 15 bases between them. CDR3 bases: TGCGCCAGCAGCCTGCGACAGGAGCAAGCCCAGTACTTC. Amino acid sequence: CASSLRQEQAQYF.

This chain connects TRBV11-2 to TRBJ1-2, with 10 bases identical to TRBD1. Trimming removed 5 bases from V and 6 bases from J; junction bases left unmatched: 3. Germline V CDR1 and CDR2: SGHAT, FQNNGV. The CDR3 totals 13 residues. CDR3 DNA: TGTGCCAGCAGCCAGGACAGGGGGAATGGCTACACCTTC. This encodes CASSQDRGNGYTF.

The chain combines TRBV19 with TRBJ1-5; D gene ambiguous. The V gene's germline CDR1 is LNHDA and CDR2 SQIVND (reference sequence). This CDR3 has 13 amino acids. The V end lost 7 bases, the J end lost 0 bases, and 7 bases lay between the germline ends. The CDR3 loop is CASKGSSNQPQHF. In DNA, the CDR3 is TGTGCCAGTAAGGGCAGTAGCAATCAGCCCCAGCATTTT.

A single count supports this clone. The chain couples TRBV18 to TRBJ2-5; 12 positions agree with TRBD2. Looked up from germline, CDR1 is KGHSH and CDR2 is LQKENI. Trimming at V came to 4 bases and at J to 4 bases, leaving 7 bases not matched to a gene. The CDR3 covers 16 residues. The CDR3 here is CASSRRTSGMGETQYF. The DNA for the CDR3 is TGTGCCAGCTCACGTAGGACTAGCGGGATGGGAGAGACCCAGTACTTC.

The chain carries TRBV7-9 and TRBJ1-1, with 11 bases that match TRBD1. CDR1 is SEHNR, CDR2 FQNEAQ, per germline (reference sequence). The CDR3 consists of 14 residues. V lost 4 bases to trimming and J lost 6 bases; unmatched junction nucleotides: 4. The CDR3 spells CASSSGQGAAEAFF. The CDR3 DNA reads TGTGCCAGCAGCTCAGGACAGGGGGCCGCTGAAGCTTTCTTT.